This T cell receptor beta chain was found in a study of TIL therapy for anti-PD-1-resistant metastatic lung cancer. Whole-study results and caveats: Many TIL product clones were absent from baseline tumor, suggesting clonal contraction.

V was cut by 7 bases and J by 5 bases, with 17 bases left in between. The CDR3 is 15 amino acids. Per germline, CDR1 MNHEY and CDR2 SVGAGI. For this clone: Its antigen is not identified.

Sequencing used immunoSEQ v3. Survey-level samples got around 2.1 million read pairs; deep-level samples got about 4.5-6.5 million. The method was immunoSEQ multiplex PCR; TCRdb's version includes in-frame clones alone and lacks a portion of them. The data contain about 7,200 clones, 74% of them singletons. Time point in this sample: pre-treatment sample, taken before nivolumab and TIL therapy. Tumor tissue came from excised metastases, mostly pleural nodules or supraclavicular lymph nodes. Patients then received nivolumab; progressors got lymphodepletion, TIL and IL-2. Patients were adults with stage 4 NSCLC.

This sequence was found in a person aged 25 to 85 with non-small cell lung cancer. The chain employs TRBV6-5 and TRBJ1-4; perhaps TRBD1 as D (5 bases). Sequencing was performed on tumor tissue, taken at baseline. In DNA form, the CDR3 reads TGTGCCAGCACTTCTTCTTGGGCAGGGAATGAAAAACTGTTTTTT. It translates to CASTSSWAGNEKLFF.